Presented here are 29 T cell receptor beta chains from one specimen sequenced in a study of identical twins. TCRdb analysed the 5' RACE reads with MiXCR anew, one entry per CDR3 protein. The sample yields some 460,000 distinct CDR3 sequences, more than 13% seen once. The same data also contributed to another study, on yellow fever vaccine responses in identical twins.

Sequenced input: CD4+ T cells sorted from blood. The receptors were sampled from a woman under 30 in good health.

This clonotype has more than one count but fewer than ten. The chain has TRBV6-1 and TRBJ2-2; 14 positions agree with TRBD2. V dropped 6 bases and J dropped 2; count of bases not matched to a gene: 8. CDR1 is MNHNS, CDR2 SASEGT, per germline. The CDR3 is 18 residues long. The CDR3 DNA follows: TGTGCCAGCAGCCGGGGACTAGCGGGGGTAACAAACACCGGGGAGCTGTTTTTT. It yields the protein CASSRGLAGVTNTGELFF.

CDR3: CASIRGFQETQYF. CDR3 DNA sequence: TGTGCCAGCATCCGGGGGTTTCAGGAGACCCAGTACTTC. This sequence joins TRBV5-5 and TRBJ2-5; D possibly corresponds to TRBD2 (6 bases). The CDR3 runs 13 residues. Germline V gene sequence: CDR1 SGHKS, CDR2 YYEKEE (reference sequence). Trimming cost V 6 bases and J 5 bases, with 14 bases left between them.

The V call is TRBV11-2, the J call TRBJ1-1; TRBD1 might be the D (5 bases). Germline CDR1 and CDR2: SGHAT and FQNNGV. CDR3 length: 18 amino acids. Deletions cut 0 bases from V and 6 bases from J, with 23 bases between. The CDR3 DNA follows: TGTGCCAGCAGCTTAGACGGGCGGGGTCCAGGGAAGGGTGCTGAAGCTTTCTTT. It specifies CASSLDGRGPGKGAEAFF.

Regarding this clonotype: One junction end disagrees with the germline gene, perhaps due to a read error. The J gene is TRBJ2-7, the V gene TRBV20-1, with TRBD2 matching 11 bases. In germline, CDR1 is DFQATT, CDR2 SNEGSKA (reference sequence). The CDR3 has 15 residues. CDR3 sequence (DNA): TGCTGTGCTACCGGGACTAGCGGCCCTTCCTACGAGCAGTACTTC. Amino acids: CCATGTSGPSYEQYF.

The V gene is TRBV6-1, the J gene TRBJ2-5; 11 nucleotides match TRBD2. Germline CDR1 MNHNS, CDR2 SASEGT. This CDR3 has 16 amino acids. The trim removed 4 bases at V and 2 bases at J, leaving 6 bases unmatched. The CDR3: CASSATSGGPQETQYF. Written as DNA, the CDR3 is TGTGCCAGCAGTGCTACTAGCGGGGGCCCGCAAGAGACCCAGTACTTC.

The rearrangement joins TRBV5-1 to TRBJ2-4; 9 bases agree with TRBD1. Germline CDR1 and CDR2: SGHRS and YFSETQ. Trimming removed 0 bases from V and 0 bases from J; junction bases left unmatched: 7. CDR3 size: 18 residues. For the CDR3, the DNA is TGCGCCAGCAGCTTGGCGCGGACAGGGGCCCTAGCCAAAAACATTCAGTACTTC. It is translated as CASSLARTGALAKNIQYF.

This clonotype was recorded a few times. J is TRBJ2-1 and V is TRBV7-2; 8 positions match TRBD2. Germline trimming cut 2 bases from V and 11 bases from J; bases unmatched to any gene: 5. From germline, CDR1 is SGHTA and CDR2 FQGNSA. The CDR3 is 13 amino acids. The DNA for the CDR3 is TGTGCCAGCAGCTTACCAGGGACTAGTAAGCAGTTCTTC. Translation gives CASSLPGTSKQFF.

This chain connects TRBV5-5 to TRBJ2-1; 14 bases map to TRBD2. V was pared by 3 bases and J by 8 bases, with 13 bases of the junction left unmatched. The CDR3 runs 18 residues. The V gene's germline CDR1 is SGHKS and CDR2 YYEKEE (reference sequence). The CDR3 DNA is TGTGCCAGCAGCTACTTCAGGACTAGCGGGAGGTTTATGTATGAGCAGTTCTTC. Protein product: CASSYFRTSGRFMYEQFF.

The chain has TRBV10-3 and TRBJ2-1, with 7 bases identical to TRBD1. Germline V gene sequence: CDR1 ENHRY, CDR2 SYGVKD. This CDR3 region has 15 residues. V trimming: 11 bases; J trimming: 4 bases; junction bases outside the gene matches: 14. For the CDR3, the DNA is TGTGCCTCACAGGGGACCGCCACGAATTACAATGAGCAGTTCTTC. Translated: CASQGTATNYNEQFF.

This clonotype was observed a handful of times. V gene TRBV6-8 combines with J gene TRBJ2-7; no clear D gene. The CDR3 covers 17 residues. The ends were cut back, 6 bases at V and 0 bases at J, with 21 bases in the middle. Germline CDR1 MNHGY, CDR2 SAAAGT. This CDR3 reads CASSQLLRGHNSYEQYF. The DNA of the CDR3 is TGTGCCAGCAGCCAACTTCTACGCGGTCATAACTCCTACGAGCAGTACTTC.

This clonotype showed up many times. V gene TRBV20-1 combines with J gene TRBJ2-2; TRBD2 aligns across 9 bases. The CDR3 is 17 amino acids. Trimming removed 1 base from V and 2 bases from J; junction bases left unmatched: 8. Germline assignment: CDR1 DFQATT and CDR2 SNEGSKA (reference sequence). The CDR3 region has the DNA TGCAGTGCTAGAGGGGTCGTAGCGGGGGCTAACACCGGGGAGCTGTTTTTT. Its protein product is CSARGVVAGANTGELFF.

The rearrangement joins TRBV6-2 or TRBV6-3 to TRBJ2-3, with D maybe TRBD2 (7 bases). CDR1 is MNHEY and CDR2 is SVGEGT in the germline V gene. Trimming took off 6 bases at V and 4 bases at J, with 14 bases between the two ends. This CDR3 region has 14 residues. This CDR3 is CASREGGGPDTQYF. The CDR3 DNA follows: TGTGCCAGCAGGGAAGGGGGGGGCCCAGATACGCAGTATTTT.

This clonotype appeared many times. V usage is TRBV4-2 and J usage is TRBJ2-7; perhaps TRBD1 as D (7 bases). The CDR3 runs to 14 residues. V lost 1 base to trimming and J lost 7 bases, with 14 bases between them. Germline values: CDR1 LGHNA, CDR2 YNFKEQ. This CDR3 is CASSQGDRAGEQYF. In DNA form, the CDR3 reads TGTGCCAGCAGCCAAGGTGACAGGGCGGGGGAGCAGTACTTC.

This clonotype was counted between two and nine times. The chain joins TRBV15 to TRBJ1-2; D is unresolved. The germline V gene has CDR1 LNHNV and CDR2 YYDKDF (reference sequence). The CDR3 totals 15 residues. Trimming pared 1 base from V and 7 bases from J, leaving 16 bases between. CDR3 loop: CATSRVETGTSGYTF. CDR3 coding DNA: TGTGCCACCAGCAGAGTGGAGACGGGCACGAGTGGCTACACCTTC.

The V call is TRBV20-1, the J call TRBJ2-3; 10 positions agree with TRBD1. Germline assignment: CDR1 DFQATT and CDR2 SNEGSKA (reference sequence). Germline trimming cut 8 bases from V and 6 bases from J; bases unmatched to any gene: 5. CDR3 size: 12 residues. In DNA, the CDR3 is TGCAGTCAGGGACAGGGGAGGGATACGCAGTATTTT. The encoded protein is CSQGQGRDTQYF.

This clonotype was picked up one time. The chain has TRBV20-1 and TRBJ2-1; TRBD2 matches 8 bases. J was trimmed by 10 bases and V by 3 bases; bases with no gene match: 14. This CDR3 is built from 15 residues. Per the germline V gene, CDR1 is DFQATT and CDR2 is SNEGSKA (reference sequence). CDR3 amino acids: CSARRLAGGIGEQFF. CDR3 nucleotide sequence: TGCAGTGCTAGGCGGCTAGCGGGTGGAATTGGAGAGCAGTTCTTC.

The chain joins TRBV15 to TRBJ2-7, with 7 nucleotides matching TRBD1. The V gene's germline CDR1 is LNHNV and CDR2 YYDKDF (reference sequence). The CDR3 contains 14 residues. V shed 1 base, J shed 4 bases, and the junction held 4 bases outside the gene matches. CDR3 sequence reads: CATSRGGGGYEQYF. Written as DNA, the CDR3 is TGTGCCACCAGCAGAGGAGGGGGCGGGTACGAGCAGTACTTC.

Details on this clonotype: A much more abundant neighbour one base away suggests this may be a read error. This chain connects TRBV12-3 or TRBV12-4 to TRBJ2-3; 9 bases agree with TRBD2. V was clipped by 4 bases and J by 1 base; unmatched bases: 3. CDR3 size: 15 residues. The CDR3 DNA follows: TGTGCCAGCAGTTGTAGCGGGAGTGGCACAGATACGCAGTATTTT. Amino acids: CASSCSGSGTDTQYF.

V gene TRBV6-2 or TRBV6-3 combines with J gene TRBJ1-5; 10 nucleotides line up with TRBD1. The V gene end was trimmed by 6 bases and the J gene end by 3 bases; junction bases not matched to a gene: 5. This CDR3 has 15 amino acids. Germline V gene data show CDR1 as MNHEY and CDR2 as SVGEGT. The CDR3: CASRPGTGVNQPQHF. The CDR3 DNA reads TGTGCCAGCAGACCCGGGACAGGGGTCAATCAGCCCCAGCATTTT.

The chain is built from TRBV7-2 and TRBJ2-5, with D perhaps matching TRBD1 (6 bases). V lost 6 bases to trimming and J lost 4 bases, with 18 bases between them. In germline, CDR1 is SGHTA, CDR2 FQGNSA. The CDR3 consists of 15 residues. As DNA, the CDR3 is TGTGCCAGCAGTCTCATGGTGGGGGCCGGAGAGACCCAGTACTTC. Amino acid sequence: CASSLMVGAGETQYF.

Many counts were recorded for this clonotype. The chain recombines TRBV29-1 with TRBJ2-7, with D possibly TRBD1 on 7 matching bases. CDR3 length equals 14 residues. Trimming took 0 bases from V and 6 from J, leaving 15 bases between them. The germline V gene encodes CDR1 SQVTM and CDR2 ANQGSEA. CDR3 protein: CSVEERNRGGEQYF. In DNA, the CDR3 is TGCAGCGTTGAAGAGAGGAACAGGGGAGGCGAGCAGTACTTC.

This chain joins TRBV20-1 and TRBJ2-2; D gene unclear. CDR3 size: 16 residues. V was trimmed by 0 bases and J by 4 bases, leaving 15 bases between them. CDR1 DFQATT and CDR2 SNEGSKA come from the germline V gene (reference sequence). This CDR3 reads CSARDRARSLTGELFF. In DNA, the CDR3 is TGCAGTGCTAGAGATAGGGCCAGGTCCCTCACCGGGGAGCTGTTTTTT.

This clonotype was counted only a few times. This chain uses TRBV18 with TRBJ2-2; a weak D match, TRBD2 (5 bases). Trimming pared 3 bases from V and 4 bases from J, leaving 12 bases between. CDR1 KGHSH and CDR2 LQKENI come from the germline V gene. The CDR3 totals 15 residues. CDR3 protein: CASSPLLGATGELFF. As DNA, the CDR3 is TGTGCCAGCTCACCTTTATTGGGAGCCACCGGGGAGCTGTTTTTT.

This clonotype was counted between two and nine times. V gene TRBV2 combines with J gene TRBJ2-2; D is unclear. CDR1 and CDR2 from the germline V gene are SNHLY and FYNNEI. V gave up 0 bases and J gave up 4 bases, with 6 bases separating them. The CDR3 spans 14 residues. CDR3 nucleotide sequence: TGTGCCAGCAGTGAAGCCCAGCCCACCGGGGAGCTGTTTTTT. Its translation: CASSEAQPTGELFF.

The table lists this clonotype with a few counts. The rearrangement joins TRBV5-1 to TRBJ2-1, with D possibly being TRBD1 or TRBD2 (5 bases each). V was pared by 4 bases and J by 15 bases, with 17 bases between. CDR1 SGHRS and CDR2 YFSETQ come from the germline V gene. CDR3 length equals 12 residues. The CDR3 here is CASSGQPGPLFF. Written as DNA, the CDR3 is TGCGCCAGCAGCGGACAACCGGGACCTCTGTTCTTC.

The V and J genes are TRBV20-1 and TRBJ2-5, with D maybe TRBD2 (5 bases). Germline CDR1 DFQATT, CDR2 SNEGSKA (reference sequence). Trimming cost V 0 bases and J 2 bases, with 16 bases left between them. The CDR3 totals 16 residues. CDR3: CSARDISSGKQETQYF. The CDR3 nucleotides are TGCAGTGCTAGAGATATCTCCAGCGGAAAGCAAGAGACCCAGTACTTC.

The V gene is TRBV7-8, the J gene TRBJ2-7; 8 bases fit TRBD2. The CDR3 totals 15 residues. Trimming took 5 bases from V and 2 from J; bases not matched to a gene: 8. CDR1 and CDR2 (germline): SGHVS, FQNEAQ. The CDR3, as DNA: TGTGCCAGCAGCCTGAACACGGGACTAGCCTACGAGCAGTACTTC. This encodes CASSLNTGLAYEQYF.

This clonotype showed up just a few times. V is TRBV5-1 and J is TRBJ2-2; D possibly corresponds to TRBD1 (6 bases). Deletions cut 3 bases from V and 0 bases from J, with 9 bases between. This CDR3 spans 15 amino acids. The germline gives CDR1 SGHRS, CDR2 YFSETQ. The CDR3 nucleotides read TGCGCCAGCAGCTCACGACAGGCGAACACCGGGGAGCTGTTTTTT. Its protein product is CASSSRQANTGELFF. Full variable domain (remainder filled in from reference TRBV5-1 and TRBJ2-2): KAGVTQTPRYLIKTRGQQVTLSCSPISGHRSVSWYQQTPGQGLQFLFEYFSETQRNKGNFPGRFSGRQFSNSRSEMNVSTLELGDSALYLCASSSRQANTGELFFGEGSRLTVL.

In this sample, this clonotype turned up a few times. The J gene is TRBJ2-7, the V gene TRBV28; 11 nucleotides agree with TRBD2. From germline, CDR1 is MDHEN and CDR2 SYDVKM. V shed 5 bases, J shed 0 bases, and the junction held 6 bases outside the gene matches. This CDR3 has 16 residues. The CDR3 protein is CASSLRTSGYSYEQYF. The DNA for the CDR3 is TGTGCCAGCAGTCTTAGGACTAGCGGGTACTCCTACGAGCAGTACTTC.